These T cell receptor beta chains were read from a single sample in a study of blood T cell repertoires in COVID-19. Sequencing used immunoSEQ multiplex PCR; TCRdb keeps in-frame clones, though not all of them. The sample shows some 86,000 clones, roughly 90% of them seen only once. Material for sequencing was peripheral blood. The receptors come from a human donor with active COVID-19. The donor label of this sample is uncertain. The CDR3 runs from the conserved cysteine through the conserved F or W. D genes are given only for firm matches. The listing skips clone size in some rows; elsewhere it reads once, few, many or a size class.

j_call	v_call	cdr3_length	d_call	clone_size	cdr3_aa	cdr3_nt
TRBJ2-4	TRBV4-2	20	-	-	CASSQARGLGMTLAKNIQYF	TGTGCCAGCAGCCAGGCAAGAGGGCTGGGGATGACTCTAGCCAAAAACATTCAGTACTTC
TRBJ2-3	TRBV7-2	15	TRBD2	-	CASSSRRGGTDTQYF	TGTGCCAGCAGCTCGAGGCGGGGGGGCACAGATACGCAGTATTTT
TRBJ2-7	TRBV24-1	17	TRBD1	-	CATSDSSRDRGGYEQYF	TGTGCCACCAGTGATTCGAGCCGGGACAGGGGAGGCTACGAGCAGTACTTC
TRBJ1-4	TRBV2	14	TRBD1	-	CASSPDRGDEKLFF	TGTGCCAGCAGTCCGGACAGGGGGGATGAAAAACTGTTTTTT
TRBJ2-6	TRBV7-3	18	TRBD1	few	CASSLTGTAFSGANVLTF	TGTGCCAGCAGCTTAACCGGGACAGCTTTTTCTGGGGCCAACGTCCTGACTTTC
TRBJ2-5	TRBV9	14	TRBD2	few	CASSVEGGQETQYF	TGTGCCAGCAGCGTAGAGGGAGGGCAAGAGACCCAGTACTTC
TRBJ2-7	TRBV11-2	15	TRBD2	once	CASSPSSGGGYEQYF	TGTGCCAGCAGCCCCAGTAGCGGGGGTGGGTACGAGCAGTACTTC
TRBJ1-2	TRBV12-5	14	-	-	CASGLSQGRYGYTF	TGTGCTAGTGGTTTGAGTCAGGGGCGCTATGGCTACACCTTC
TRBJ2-5	TRBV7-3	15	TRBD1	few	CASSFQGVSQETQYF	TGTGCCAGCAGCTTCCAGGGGGTCTCGCAAGAGACCCAGTACTTC
TRBJ2-1	TRBV7-2	13	-	-	CASSLGRDHEQFF	TGTGCCAGCAGCTTGGGCAGAGATCATGAGCAGTTCTTC
TRBJ2-1	TRBV29-1	14	-	-	CSARNRVSENEQFF	TGCAGCGCCCGAAACAGGGTATCTGAAAATGAGCAGTTCTTC
TRBJ1-2	TRBV2	14	-	-	CASSEQGPNYGYTF	TGTGCCAGCAGTGAGCAGGGCCCTAACTATGGCTACACCTTC
TRBJ1-1	TRBV19	14	-	-	CASSGGFVNTEAFF	TGTGCCAGTAGCGGCGGGTTTGTGAACACTGAAGCTTTCTTT
TRBJ2-1	TRBV27	15	-	-	CASSSRGWGPNEQFF	TGTGCCAGCAGTTCTCGAGGGTGGGGGCCCAATGAGCAGTTCTTC
TRBJ2-5	TRBV11-2	15	TRBD1	-	CASSFGTGGLKTQYF	TGTGCCAGCAGCTTCGGGACAGGGGGCCTTAAGACCCAGTACTTC
TRBJ2-7	TRBV11-2	14	-	-	CASSPPWRAHEQYF	TGTGCCAGCAGCCCTCCGTGGAGGGCCCACGAGCAGTACTTC
TRBJ1-4	TRBV19	15	-	-	CATKGTPEASEKLFF	TGTGCCACCAAAGGGACTCCTGAAGCAAGCGAAAAACTGTTTTTT
TRBJ2-7	TRBV30	19	-	-	CAWSVVLELPKEDFYEQYF	TGTGCCTGGAGTGTAGTTTTGGAGCTTCCCAAGGAAGACTTCTACGAGCAGTACTTC
TRBJ2-7	TRBV27	14	TRBD1	-	CASSTGTGGYEQYF	TGTGCCAGCAGCACGGGGACAGGGGGATACGAGCAGTACTTC
TRBJ1-2	TRBV3-1/TRBV3-2	16	-	-	CASSQGGRPGVVGYTF	TGTGCCAGCAGCCAAGGGGGGAGGCCCGGAGTGGTGGGCTACACCTTC
TRBJ1-5	TRBV4-2	16	-	-	CASSQATGSSNQPQHF	TGTGCCAGCAGCCAAGCTACAGGGTCAAGCAATCAGCCCCAGCATTTT
TRBJ2-7	TRBV7-9	19	TRBD1	-	CATSAYSSQGNTAGYEQYF	TGTGCCACCTCAGCTTACAGTTCACAGGGGAATACCGCGGGCTACGAGCAGTACTTC
TRBJ1-2	TRBV19	14	TRBD1	-	CASSRTTGDYGYTF	TGTGCCAGTAGCCGTACTACAGGGGACTATGGCTACACCTTC
TRBJ1-2	TRBV7-9	16	-	-	CASSQPGVGFNYGYTF	TGTGCCAGCAGCCAACCCGGCGTGGGCTTTAACTATGGCTACACCTTC
TRBJ2-3	TRBV5-4	18	TRBD2	-	CASRVLAGGHSLTDTQYF	TGTGCCAGCAGGGTTCTAGCGGGGGGCCACTCCCTCACAGATACGCAGTATTTT
TRBJ2-5	TRBV20-1	13	TRBD2	-	CSASRSGDWAQYF	TGCAGTGCTAGTCGTAGCGGGGACTGGGCCCAGTACTTC
TRBJ2-5	TRBV7-8	14	-	-	CASSLSPGQETQYF	TGTGCCAGCAGCTTATCGCCCGGGCAAGAGACCCAGTACTTC
TRBJ2-7	TRBV6-2/TRBV6-3	15	-	-	CASSHELTRAYEQYF	TGTGCCAGCAGTCACGAGCTGACTCGAGCCTACGAGCAGTACTTC
TRBJ1-5	TRBV7-2	15	TRBD1	-	CASSYTGGTNQPQHF	TGTGCCAGCAGCTACACAGGGGGTACTAATCAGCCCCAGCATTTT
TRBJ2-5	TRBV9	17	TRBD2	-	CASSVATAGGVGETQYF	TGTGCCAGCAGCGTTGCTACAGCGGGGGGTGTTGGGGAGACCCAGTACTTC
TRBJ1-1	TRBV18	14	-	-	CASSPRAGRTEAFF	TGTGCCAGCTCACCACGAGCGGGGCGCACTGAAGCTTTCTTT
TRBJ1-4	TRBV7-9	15	-	-	CASSPEGVAQKRLFF	TGTGCCAGCAGCCCGGAAGGGGTCGCCCAGAAAAGACTGTTTTTT
TRBJ2-6	TRBV2	15	-	-	CASRRAHSGANVLTF	TGTGCCAGTCGAAGAGCCCACTCTGGGGCCAACGTCCTGACTTTC
TRBJ1-2	TRBV28	13	-	-	CASTLGESKSYTF	TGTGCCAGCACCCTGGGAGAGAGTAAAAGCTACACCTTC
TRBJ1-2	TRBV6-1	16	TRBD1	-	CASSGLPTGVVSGYTF	TGTGCCAGCAGTGGCTTGCCGACAGGGGTGGTTTCTGGCTACACCTTC
TRBJ2-5	TRBV29-1	13	-	-	CSVEVGAGETQYF	TGCAGCGTTGAAGTAGGGGCGGGGGAGACCCAGTACTTC
TRBJ2-7	TRBV9	14	-	-	CASSVEAGNYEQYF	TGTGCCAGCAGCGTAGAGGCGGGAAACTACGAGCAGTACTTC
TRBJ2-3	TRBV4-2	17	TRBD2	-	CASSQPQQRGAVDTQYF	TGTGCCAGCAGCCAACCCCAGCAGCGGGGGGCCGTGGATACGCAGTATTTT
TRBJ2-7	TRBV13	14	TRBD1	-	CASSFRTGQYEQYF	TGTGCCAGCAGCTTCCGGACAGGGCAATACGAGCAGTACTTC
TRBJ2-2	TRBV5-4	16	TRBD1	-	CASSPRGTGNTGELFF	TGTGCCAGCAGCCCCCGCGGGACAGGGAACACCGGGGAGCTGTTTTTT
TRBJ2-7	TRBV5-4	14	TRBD1	-	CASSSPDRGSEQYF	TGTGCCAGCAGCTCCCCGGACAGGGGATCCGAGCAGTACTTC
TRBJ2-7	TRBV28	14	-	-	CASSAPGTTYEQYF	TGTGCCAGCAGTGCCCCGGGTACAACCTACGAGCAGTACTTC
TRBJ2-7	TRBV7-3	14	-	-	CASSLGRGPYEQYF	TGTGCCAGCAGCTTAGGGCGGGGGCCCTACGAGCAGTACTTC
TRBJ2-1	TRBV6-5	15	TRBD2	-	CASRLPSGGYNEQFF	TGTGCCAGCAGGCTTCCTAGCGGGGGGTACAATGAGCAGTTCTTC
TRBJ2-7	TRBV5-1	15	TRBD1	-	CASSSSATGSSEQYF	TGCGCCAGCAGCTCCTCCGCGACAGGGTCGTCCGAGCAGTACTTC
TRBJ2-2	TRBV6-6	16	TRBD2	-	CASRTLLAGNTGELFF	TGTGCCAGCAGGACACTCCTAGCGGGAAACACCGGGGAGCTGTTTTTT
TRBJ2-3	TRBV5-1	15	TRBD2	-	CASSSLPAGTDTQYF	TGCGCCAGCAGCTCCCTCCCAGCGGGGACAGATACGCAGTATTTT